This entry features one TCR beta chain sequence. Here immunoSEQ multiplex PCR was the method, and the copy in TCRdb shows in-frame clones only, minus some. This sample carries tens of thousands of clones, 65% to 85% of them seen once, and the ten largest clones take 25% to 30%. These data are taken from a study of blood T cell repertoires in COVID-19. J gave up 6 bases and V 1 base, and 1 base lay outside the gene matches. Germline CDR1 and CDR2: SGHRS and YFSETQ. The CDR3 sequence is 13 residues long. The clonotype was recovered from a human donor in a cohort sampled during active COVID-19. Sequencing was done on a sample of peripheral blood. This chain uses TRBV5-1 with TRBJ2-3; 8 nucleotides line up with TRBD1. CDR3 nucleotides: TGCGCCAGCAGCTTGAACAGGGGGGATACGCAGTATTTT. Protein sequence: CASSLNRGDTQYF.